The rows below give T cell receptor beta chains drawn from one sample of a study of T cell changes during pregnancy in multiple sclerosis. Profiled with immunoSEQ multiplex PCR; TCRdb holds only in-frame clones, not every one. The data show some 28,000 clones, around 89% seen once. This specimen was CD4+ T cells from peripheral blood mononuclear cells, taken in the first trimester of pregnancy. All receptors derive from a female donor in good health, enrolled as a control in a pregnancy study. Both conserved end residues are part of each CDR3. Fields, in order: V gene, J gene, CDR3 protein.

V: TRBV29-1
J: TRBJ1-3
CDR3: CSVEDPREDTIYF

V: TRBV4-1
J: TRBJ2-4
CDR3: CASSQPRSIQYF

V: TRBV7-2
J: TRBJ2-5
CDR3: CASSSGGETQYF

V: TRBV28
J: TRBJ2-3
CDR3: CASSGSFFSGTNTDTQYF

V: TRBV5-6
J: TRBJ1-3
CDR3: CASSFGQGARGNTIYF

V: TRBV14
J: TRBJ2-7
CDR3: CASSQERPWGYTGSYEQYF

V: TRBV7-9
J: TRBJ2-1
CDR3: CASSRSRGSSYNEQFF

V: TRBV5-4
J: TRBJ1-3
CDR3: CASSLESEGTIYF

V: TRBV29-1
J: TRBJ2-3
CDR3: CSSDRGDTQYF

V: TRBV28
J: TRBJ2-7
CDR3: CASSSPTEEQYF

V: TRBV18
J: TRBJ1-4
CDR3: CASSPVLGSEKLFF

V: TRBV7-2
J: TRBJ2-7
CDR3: CASSLGQGGSAEQYF

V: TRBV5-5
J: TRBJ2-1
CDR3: CASSFDGGINEQFF

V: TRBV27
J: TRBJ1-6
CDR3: CASSLGRGTSYNSPLHF

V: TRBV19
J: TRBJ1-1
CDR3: CASSYRGGGTEAFF

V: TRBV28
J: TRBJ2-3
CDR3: CASSRTSYTQYF

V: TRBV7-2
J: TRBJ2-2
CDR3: CASSSYSDTGELFF

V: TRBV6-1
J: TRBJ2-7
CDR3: CASSEGVQGSSYEQYF

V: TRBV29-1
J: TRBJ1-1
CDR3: CSVERRMNTEAFF

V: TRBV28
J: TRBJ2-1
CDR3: CASSSGLAGEDEQFF

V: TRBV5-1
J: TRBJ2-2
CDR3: CASSSQGQGTGELFF

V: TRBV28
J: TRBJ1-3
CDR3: CASSFIWGQGAGNTIYF